Below, one T cell receptor beta chain is given with its context. Its antigen is undetermined. A read error may account for a junction end that differs from germline. Time point meaning: longitudinal time-point 3. The sample comes from a study of neurological immune-mediated disorders. Study-level findings and limits: None of the CDR3 amino acid sequences of expanded clones were shared across subjects, and this suggested private repertoires in all groups.

The CDR3 covers 14 residues. The germline CDR1 and CDR2 sequences are DFQATT and SNEGSKA (reference sequence). 5'RACE with 10-nucleotide random UMIs produced the cDNA. Every sequencing run generated over 170 million TCR-beta sequences from 15-18 subjects. Using its own MiXCR run on the 5' RACE reads, TCRdb lists one record per CDR3 protein. The sample has 53,000 or so distinct CDR3 sequences, about 8% seen once. The sample taken for sequencing was PBMCs. The chain links TRBV20-1 to TRBJ1-5, with no clear D. The source is a woman aged 35 to 49 in good health. The CDR3 is CSALRDDSNHPQHF. CDR3 DNA: TGCAGTGCCCTCAGAGACGATAGCAATCATCCCCAGCATTTT.